This T cell receptor beta chain was identified in a study of shared clonotypes between healthy human individuals. In this sample, this clone turned up once. Its antigen remains unidentified. Germline V gives CDR1 LGHNA, CDR2 YSLEER. This CDR3 spans 14 amino acids. V was shortened by 1 base and J by 5 bases, with 9 bases between the two germline ends. Sorted-subset replicate PCRs used roughly 210 ng of genomic DNA. This amount corresponded to tens of thousands of T cell genomes. The method was immunoSEQ multiplex PCR; TCRdb's version includes in-frame clones alone and lacks a portion of them. The repertoire includes about 990,000 clones, around 82% of them detected once, and more than 0.55% sits in the top ten. Overall study results and limits: Sharing of clonotypes among donors was expected to vary with sequencing depth. Generally, naive subsets (rather than memory subsets) showed larger estimated richness.

Sample: memory CD4+ T cells from PBMCs. The subset here: CD45RA-negative fraction. This chain uses TRBV4-3 with TRBJ2-4; D unclear. The TCR sequence derives from a man between 18 and 35 years old in good health. Some clones in this sample may be carry-over from other donors' samples. The CDR3 region has the DNA TGCGCCAGCAGCCAAGGGCTACGTCAAAACATTCAGTACTTC. Its protein product is CASSQGLRQNIQYF.